This note documents a single TCR beta chain sequence. This sample is part of a study of cytomegalovirus exposure and HLA in healthy donors. The wider study: A previous analysis identified 100 million or so unique TCR beta sequences derived from about 180 million T cells.

13 Jbeta primers and 60 Vbeta primers were used for the PCR. Measured with immunoSEQ multiplex PCR; TCRdb has only the in-frame clones, and not every one. The table shows roughly 170,000 clones, with roughly four fifths occurring only once. The specimen was PBMCs. The receptor was derived from a female donor in good health and CMV-seronegative.

CDR3 nucleotides: TGTGCCAGCAGTTACTCAACAGGAGGGGAGACCCAGTACTTC. This gives the protein CASSYSTGGETQYF. The J gene is TRBJ2-5, the V gene TRBV6-5; a possible D gene is TRBD2 (6 bases). The CDR3 totals 14 residues. The germline gives CDR1 MNHEY, CDR2 SVGAGI. V lost 0 bases and J lost 5, with 10 bases in between.